The present entry profiles one T cell receptor (beta chain) with its context. This sample stems from a study of T cell responses to AZD1222 COVID-19 vaccine. The protocol was immunoSEQ multiplex PCR, while the TCRdb copy is restricted to in-frame clones and leaves out a portion. The table lists 90,000 to 100,000 clones, 88% of them singletons. Trimming removed 6 bases from V and 4 bases from J, with 17 bases in between. From germline, CDR1 is ENHRY and CDR2 SYGVKD. The CDR3 loop spans 15 amino acids. This receptor was obtained from an adult who received the AZD1222 COVID-19 vaccine. Specimen: peripheral blood, collected 28 days after the second AZD1222 dose. The genes are TRBV10-3 and TRBJ2-3; a possible D gene is TRBD2 (5 bases). The CDR3: CAIRDELGGADTQYF. The CDR3 bases are TGTGCCATCAGAGACGAACTCGGAGGCGCAGATACGCAGTATTTT.